These T cell receptor beta chains were read from a single sample in a study of shared clonotypes between healthy human individuals. Assay: immunoSEQ multiplex PCR; the TCRdb copy retains only in-frame clones and omits some. The data contain hundreds of thousands of clones, roughly four fifths of them singletons. Sequenced: PBMCs. These receptors were obtained from a middle-aged woman in good health. Some clones in this sample may be carry-over from other donors' samples. The CDR3 runs from the conserved cysteine through the conserved F or W. A D gene is named only where the DNA matches it firmly. The listing skips clone size in some rows; elsewhere it reads once, few, many or a size class.

V	size	length	D	J	CDR3	DNA
TRBV29-1	.	13	.	TRBJ2-7	CSVEFQGRGEQYF	TGCAGCGTTGAATTTCAGGGGAGAGGTGAGCAGTACTTC
TRBV4-3	.	15	.	TRBJ1-2	CASSQDSTVPYGYTF	TGCGCCAGCAGCCAAGATAGTACAGTTCCTTATGGCTACACCTTC
TRBV27	.	14	.	TRBJ2-1	CASSPLKNYNEQFF	TGTGCCAGCAGCCCCTTGAAAAACTACAATGAGCAGTTCTTC
TRBV4-3	.	17	.	TRBJ2-3	CASSQAPGIGETDTQYF	TGCGCCAGCAGCCAAGCCCCGGGGATAGGGGAGACAGATACGCAGTATTTT
TRBV6-4	many	14	.	TRBJ2-1	CASSENESPNEQFF	TGTGCCAGCAGTGAAAATGAGAGCCCCAATGAGCAGTTCTTC
TRBV6-6	.	16	TRBD1	TRBJ2-7	CASSYLMGQGAYEQYF	TGTGCCAGCAGTTACCTCATGGGACAGGGCGCCTACGAGCAGTACTTC
TRBV19	.	12	.	TRBJ2-7	CASSPRLGTLYF	TGTGCCAGTAGTCCCCGCTTAGGAACCCTGTACTTC
TRBV10-3	.	13	.	TRBJ2-5	CAISPGERETQYF	TGTGCCATCAGTCCAGGGGAGCGGGAGACCCAGTACTTC
TRBV7-2	.	15	.	TRBJ1-1	CASSLGPRGNTEAFF	TGTGCCAGCAGCTTAGGGCCCAGGGGAAACACTGAAGCTTTCTTT
TRBV19	.	18	.	TRBJ2-1	CASSIGPEFRLSYNEQFF	TGTGCCAGTAGTATAGGTCCGGAGTTCCGTCTCTCCTACAATGAGCAGTTCTTC
TRBV28	.	14	.	TRBJ2-7	CASSRWGDSYEQYF	TGTGCCAGCAGTCGATGGGGAGACTCCTACGAGCAGTACTTC
TRBV5-1	.	16	TRBD2	TRBJ2-5	CASSSGLAATQETQYF	TGCGCCAGCAGCTCGGGACTAGCGGCCACCCAAGAGACCCAGTACTTC
TRBV29-1	.	11	.	TRBJ2-3	CSAHSLGTQYF	TGCAGCGCCCACAGTTTGGGTACGCAGTATTTT
TRBV4-1	.	18	.	TRBJ1-2	CASSPVTGRQGRNYGYTF	TGCGCCAGCAGCCCCGTGACAGGACGGCAAGGTCGAAACTATGGCTACACCTTC
TRBV7-3	.	13	.	TRBJ2-1	CASSLTVRGEQFF	TGTGCCAGCAGCTTAACTGTCAGGGGTGAGCAGTTCTTC
TRBV5-1	.	13	.	TRBJ2-5	CASSPGWEETQYF	TGCGCCAGCAGCCCAGGGTGGGAAGAGACCCAGTACTTC
TRBV6-1	.	13	.	TRBJ2-7	CASSEQGSYEQYF	TGTGCCAGCAGTGAACAGGGATCCTACGAGCAGTACTTC
TRBV5-1	once	18	TRBD1	TRBJ1-4	CASSLGPQGTATNEKLFF	TGCGCCAGCAGCTTGGGGCCACAGGGGACGGCAACTAATGAAAAACTGTTTTTT
TRBV30	few	13	.	TRBJ1-1	CAWTPTENTEAFF	TGTGCCTGGACTCCTACCGAAAACACTGAAGCTTTCTTT
TRBV20-1	.	9	.	TRBJ2-3	CSASATQYF	TGCAGTGCTAGTGCTACGCAGTATTTT
TRBV6-6	.	14	.	TRBJ2-5	CASSYPGVGETQYF	TGTGCCAGCAGTTACCCTGGAGTGGGAGAGACCCAGTACTTC
TRBV18	once	14	.	TRBJ1-2	CASSPEVTNYGYTF	TGTGCCAGCTCACCAGAGGTTACTAACTATGGCTACACCTTC
TRBV4-2	many	14	TRBD2	TRBJ2-3	CASKLAGDTDTQYF	TGTGCCAGCAAACTAGCGGGAGATACAGATACGCAGTATTTT
TRBV30	.	14	TRBD1	TRBJ2-5	CAWSRTGGAETQYF	TGTGCCTGGAGCCGGACAGGGGGCGCGGAGACCCAGTACTTC